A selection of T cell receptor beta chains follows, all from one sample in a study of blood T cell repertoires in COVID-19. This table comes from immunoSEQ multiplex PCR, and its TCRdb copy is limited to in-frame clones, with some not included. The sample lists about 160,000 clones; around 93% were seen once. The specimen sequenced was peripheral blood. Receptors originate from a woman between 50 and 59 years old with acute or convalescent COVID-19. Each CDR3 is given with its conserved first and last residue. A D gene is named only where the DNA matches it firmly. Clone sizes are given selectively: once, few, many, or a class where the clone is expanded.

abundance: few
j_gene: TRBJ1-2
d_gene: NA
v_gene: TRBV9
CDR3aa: CASSVEGSLYGYTF
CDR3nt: TGTGCCAGCAGCGTAGAAGGGAGTCTCTATGGCTACACCTTC

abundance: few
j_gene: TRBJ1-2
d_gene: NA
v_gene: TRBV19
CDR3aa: CASRDGGIYGYTF
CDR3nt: TGTGCCAGCAGAGACGGGGGGATTTATGGCTACACCTTC

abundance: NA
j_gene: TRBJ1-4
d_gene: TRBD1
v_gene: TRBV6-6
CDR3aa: CASSPFDPGTGDEKLFF
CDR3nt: TGTGCCAGCAGTCCATTTGACCCCGGGACAGGGGATGAAAAACTGTTTTTT

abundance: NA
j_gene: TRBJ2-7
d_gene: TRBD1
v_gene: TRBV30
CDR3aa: CAWRRTGGNEQYF
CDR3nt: TGTGCCTGGAGAAGGACAGGGGGAAACGAGCAGTACTTC

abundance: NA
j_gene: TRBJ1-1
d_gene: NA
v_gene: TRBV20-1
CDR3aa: CSARYTAEAFF
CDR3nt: TGCAGTGCTAGATACACAGCCGAAGCTTTCTTT

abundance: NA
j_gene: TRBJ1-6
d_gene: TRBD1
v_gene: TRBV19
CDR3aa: CASTQGTRNSPLHF
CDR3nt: TGTGCCAGTACACAGGGGACTAGAAATTCACCCCTCCACTTT

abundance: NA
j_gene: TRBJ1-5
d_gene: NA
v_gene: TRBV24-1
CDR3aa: CATSQGNQPQHF
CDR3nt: TGTGCCACCAGCCAGGGGAATCAGCCCCAGCATTTT

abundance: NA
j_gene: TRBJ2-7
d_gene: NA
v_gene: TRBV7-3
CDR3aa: CASSPGGGSYEQYF
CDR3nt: TGTGCCAGCAGCCCTGGGGGAGGCTCCTACGAGCAGTACTTC

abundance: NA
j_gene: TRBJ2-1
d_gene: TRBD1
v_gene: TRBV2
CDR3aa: CASGGRDSSYNEQFF
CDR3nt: TGTGCCAGCGGAGGACGGGACAGCTCTTACAATGAGCAGTTCTTC

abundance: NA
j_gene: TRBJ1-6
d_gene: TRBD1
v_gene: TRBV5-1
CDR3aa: CASKDYRGNYNSPLHF
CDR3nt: TGCGCCAGCAAAGACTACAGGGGGAACTATAATTCACCCCTCCACTTT

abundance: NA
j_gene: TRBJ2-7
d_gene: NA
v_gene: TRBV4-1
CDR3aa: CASSLRASTSYEQYF
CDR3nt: TGCGCCAGCAGCCTCAGGGCAAGTACCTCCTACGAGCAGTACTTC